This T cell receptor (beta chain) was obtained from a study of blood T cell repertoires in COVID-19. Whole-study context: There were acute and convalescent COVID-19 samples, and they came from the United States, Italy and Spain. T cells, B-cell-depleted T cells, or PBMCs provided the cDNA or gDNA that served as material.

The V segment lost 3 bases and the J segment 4 bases; nucleotides outside the gene matches: 4. The CDR3 is 15 amino acids. Germline V lookup: CDR1 SGHNT, CDR2 YYREEE (reference sequence). The authors' processing: It was from reference gene primer amplification that nucleated cell counts were estimated. Assay: immunoSEQ multiplex PCR; the TCRdb copy retains only in-frame clones and omits some. V and J calls and clone size are copied from that table; D and trimming were computed from the DNA. The sample lists a few hundred thousand clones, around 89% occurring once. The source material was peripheral blood. The TCR originated in a man aged 18 to 29 who had recovered from COVID-19. The chain links TRBV5-4 to TRBJ2-1; 10 nucleotides agree with TRBD2. The CDR3 reads CASSSWTSGYNEQFF. CDR3 DNA: TGTGCCAGCAGCTCCTGGACTAGCGGTTACAATGAGCAGTTCTTC.